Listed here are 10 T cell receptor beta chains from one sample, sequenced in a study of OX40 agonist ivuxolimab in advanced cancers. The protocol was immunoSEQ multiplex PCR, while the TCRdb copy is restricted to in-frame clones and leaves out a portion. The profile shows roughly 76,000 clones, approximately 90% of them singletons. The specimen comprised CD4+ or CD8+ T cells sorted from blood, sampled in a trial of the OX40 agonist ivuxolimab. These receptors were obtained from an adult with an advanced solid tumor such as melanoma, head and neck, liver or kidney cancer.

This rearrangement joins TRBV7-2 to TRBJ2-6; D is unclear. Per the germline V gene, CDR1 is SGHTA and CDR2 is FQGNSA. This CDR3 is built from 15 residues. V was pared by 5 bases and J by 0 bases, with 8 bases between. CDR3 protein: CASSPVGSGANVLTF. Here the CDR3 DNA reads TGTGCCAGCAGCCCCGTGGGCTCTGGGGCCAACGTCCTGACTTTC.

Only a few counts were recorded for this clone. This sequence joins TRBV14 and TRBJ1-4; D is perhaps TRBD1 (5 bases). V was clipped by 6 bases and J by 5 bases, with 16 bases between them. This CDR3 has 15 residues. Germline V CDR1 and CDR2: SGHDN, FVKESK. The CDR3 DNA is TGTGCCAGCAGTCCCACAGGCGCAGGGAATGAAAAACTGTTTTTT. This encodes CASSPTGAGNEKLFF.

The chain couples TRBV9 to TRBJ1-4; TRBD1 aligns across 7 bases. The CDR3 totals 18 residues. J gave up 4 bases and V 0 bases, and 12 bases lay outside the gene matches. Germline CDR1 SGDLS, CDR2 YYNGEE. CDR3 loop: CASSVGGSRDSLNEKLFF. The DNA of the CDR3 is TGTGCCAGCAGCGTAGGAGGTTCTAGGGACAGCCTTAATGAAAAACTGTTTTTT.

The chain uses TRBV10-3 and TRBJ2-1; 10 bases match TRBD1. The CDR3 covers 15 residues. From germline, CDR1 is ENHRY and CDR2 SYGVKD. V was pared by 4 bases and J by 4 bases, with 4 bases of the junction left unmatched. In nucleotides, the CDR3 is TGTGCCATCAGTGCCCGGGACAGGGGTTACAATGAGCAGTTCTTC. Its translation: CAISARDRGYNEQFF.

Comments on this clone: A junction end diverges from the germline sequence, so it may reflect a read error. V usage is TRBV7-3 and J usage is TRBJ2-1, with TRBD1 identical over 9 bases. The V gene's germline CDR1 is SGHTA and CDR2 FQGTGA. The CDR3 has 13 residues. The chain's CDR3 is CASSQQTGTGILF. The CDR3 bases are TGTGCCAGCAGCCAACAGACCGGGACAGGGATCCTCTTC.

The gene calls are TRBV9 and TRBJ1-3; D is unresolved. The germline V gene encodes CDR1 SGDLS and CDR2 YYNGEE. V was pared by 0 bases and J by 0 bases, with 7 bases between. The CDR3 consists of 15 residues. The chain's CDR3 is CASSVDGSSGNTIYF. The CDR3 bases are TGTGCCAGCAGCGTAGACGGTTCCTCTGGAAACACCATATATTTT.

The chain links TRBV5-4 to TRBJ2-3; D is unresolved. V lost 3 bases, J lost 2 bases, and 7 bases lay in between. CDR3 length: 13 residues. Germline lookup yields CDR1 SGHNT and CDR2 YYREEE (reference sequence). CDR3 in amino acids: CASSSFVTDTQYF. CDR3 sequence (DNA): TGTGCCAGCAGCTCCTTTGTCACAGATACGCAGTATTTT.

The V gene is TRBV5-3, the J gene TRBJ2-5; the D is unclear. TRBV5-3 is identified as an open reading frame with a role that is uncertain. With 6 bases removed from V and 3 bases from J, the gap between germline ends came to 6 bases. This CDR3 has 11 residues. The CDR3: CARIVEETQYF. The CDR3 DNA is TGTGCCAGAATCGTCGAAGAGACCCAGTACTTC.

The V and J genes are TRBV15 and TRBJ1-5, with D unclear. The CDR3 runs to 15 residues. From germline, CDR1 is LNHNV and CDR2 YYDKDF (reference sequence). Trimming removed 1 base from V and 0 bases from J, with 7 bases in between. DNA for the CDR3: TGTGCCACCAGCAGAGTGGCTTATAGCAATCAGCCCCAGCATTTT. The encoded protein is CATSRVAYSNQPQHF.

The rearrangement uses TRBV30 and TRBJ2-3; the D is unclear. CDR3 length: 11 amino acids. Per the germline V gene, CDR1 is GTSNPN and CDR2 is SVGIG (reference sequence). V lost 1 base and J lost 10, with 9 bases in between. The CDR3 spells CAWSEGRAQYF. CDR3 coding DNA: TGTGCCTGGAGTGAAGGTAGGGCGCAGTATTTT.